The clone carrying this T cell receptor beta chain came up many times. Its antigen is not identified. V gave up 4 bases and J gave up 4 bases; unmatched junction bases: 5. This CDR3 has 15 residues. Germline-derived CDR1 and CDR2 are MNHNS and SASEGT. The data belong to a study of T cells in Graves' hyperthyroidism and ophthalmopathy. Study-level results: In the blood, most expanded thyroid clonotypes above 0.001 appeared as well. The model identified upcoming ophthalmopathy a median approximately six months ahead of onset.

Regions amplified from RNA transcripts were the TCR beta CDR3 regions. The HTBI primer set was used in a first-round RT-PCR of the TCR CDR3. Using its own MiXCR run on the multiplex PCR reads, TCRdb lists one record per CDR3 protein. Among about 350,000 distinct CDR3 sequences listed, about 14% were seen once. Researchers defined stable Graves' hyperthyroidism as no ophthalmopathy progression within 18 months. Lactation, pregnancy, other autoimmune disease or uncontrolled infection led to exclusion of patients. The chain couples TRBV6-1 to TRBJ2-1; 9 bases are a match to TRBD1. This TCR came from a woman in her 30s with Graves' hyperthyroidism. Material: blood. The CDR3 protein is CASSVQGAGYNEQFF. In nucleotides, the CDR3 is TGTGCCAGCAGTGTACAGGGGGCGGGGTACAATGAGCAGTTCTTC.